This TCR beta chain was observed in a study of control samples from healthy donors and cancer patients. This CDR3 is built from 13 residues. CDR1 is SGHRS, CDR2 YFSETQ, per germline. Between the trimmed V and J ends, which lost 4 bases and 3 bases, there was a span of 10 bases. The data were produced by immunoSEQ multiplex PCR, yet TCRdb's version contains in-frame clones alone and is incomplete. The sample holds around 130,000 clones; more than 80% are singletons and the top ten take roughly 43%. The sequence came from a man aged 45-65 years in good health. V gene TRBV5-1 combines with J gene TRBJ1-2; no clear D gene. Specimen: blood. CDR3 DNA sequence: TGCGCCAGCAGCGTCGACAAATACTATGGCTACACCTTC. Its protein is CASSVDKYYGYTF. Together with reference TRBV5-1 and TRBJ1-2, the CDR3 gives the full variable domain: KAGVTQTPRYLIKTRGQQVTLSCSPISGHRSVSWYQQTPGQGLQFLFEYFSETQRNKGNFPGRFSGRQFSNSRSEMNVSTLELGDSALYLCASSVDKYYGYTFGSGTRLTVV.